Following are 9 T cell receptor beta chains from one sample sequenced in a study of T cell responses to AZD1222 COVID-19 vaccine. Generated by immunoSEQ multiplex PCR, the TCRdb table keeps only in-frame clones and is missing some. The sample lists around 150,000 clones, 94% seen once, with about 1.3% in the top ten. The source was peripheral blood, collected on day 0 of AZD1222 vaccination. Receptor source: an adult in good health.

This clone has only a few counts. The V gene is TRBV6-1, the J gene TRBJ1-1; D gene unclear. The CDR3 is 15 residues long. CDR1 is MNHNS, CDR2 SASEGT, per germline. V gave up 2 bases and J gave up 0 bases, with 10 bases separating them. The DNA for the CDR3 is TGTGCCAGCAGTGAATTCCCCGGGCTGAACACTGAAGCTTTCTTT. It yields the protein CASSEFPGLNTEAFF.

The V call is TRBV5-1, the J call TRBJ2-1, with D perhaps matching TRBD1 (5 bases). The CDR3 has 15 residues. CDR1 SGHRS and CDR2 YFSETQ come from the germline V gene. Trimming cost V 4 bases and J 0 bases, with 11 bases left between them. This CDR3 is CASSPQGDSYNEQFF. CDR3 in DNA: TGCGCCAGCAGCCCCCAAGGGGACTCCTACAATGAGCAGTTCTTC.

The chain recombines TRBV6-6 with TRBJ2-2; no firm D call. CDR1 is MNHNY and CDR2 is SVGAGI in the germline V gene (reference sequence). This CDR3 contains 14 residues. Trimming cost V 4 bases and J 3 bases, with 9 bases left between them. The CDR3 is CASSSVRDTGELFF. The CDR3 DNA reads TGTGCCAGCAGTTCGGTCCGGGACACCGGGGAGCTGTTTTTT.

V gene TRBV21-1 combines with J gene TRBJ1-2; the D call in the table, TRBD1, was not verified against the DNA. TRBV21-1 is a known pseudogene. The length of the CDR3 is 15 residues. The CDR3 bases are TGTGCCAGCAGCAAAGGACAGGTTAAGTATTATGGCTACACCTTC. It codes for CASSKGQVKYYGYTF.

The chain carries TRBV3-1 (or the pseudogene TRBV3-2) and TRBJ1-3; no reliable D call. From germline, CDR1 is LGHDT and CDR2 YNNKEL (reference sequence). Trimming took off 4 bases at V and 8 bases at J, with 15 bases between the two ends. CDR3 length: 14 residues. In nucleotides, the CDR3 is TGTGCCAGCAGCCCTCTCCCCCTGGGCTACACCATATATTTT. Protein sequence: CASSPLPLGYTIYF.

V gene TRBV19 combines with J gene TRBJ1-1; 7 bases fit TRBD1. This CDR3 is built from 15 residues. In germline, CDR1 is LNHDA, CDR2 SQIVND (reference sequence). V lost 8 bases, J lost 1 base, and 10 bases stayed unmatched. CDR3 sequence (DNA): TGTGCCAGTTGTTGGGAGGGGGCGGGGAACACTGAAGCTTTCTTT. This encodes CASCWEGAGNTEAFF.

In this sample, this clone turned up once. CDR3 in amino acids: CASRPILQGNTEAFF. The CDR3 bases are TGTGCCAGCAGACCGATTTTACAGGGAAACACTGAAGCTTTCTTT. The chain carries TRBV5-4 and TRBJ1-1, with a possible D match to TRBD1 (6 bases). The CDR3 is made up of 15 amino acids. Germline values: CDR1 SGHNT, CDR2 YYREEE (reference sequence). The ends were cut back, 5 bases at V and 2 bases at J, with 16 bases in the middle. Together with reference TRBV5-4 and TRBJ1-1, the CDR3 gives the full variable domain: ETGVTQSPTHLIKTRGQQVTLRCSSQSGHNTVSWYQQALGQGPQFIFQYYREEENGRGNFPPRFSGLQFPNYSSELNVNALELDDSALYLCASRPILQGNTEAFFGQGTRLTVV.

The genes are TRBV5-1 and TRBJ1-1; maybe TRBD1 (5 bases). V shed 1 base and J shed 0 bases, with 7 bases lying between them. Germline V gene sequence: CDR1 SGHRS, CDR2 YFSETQ. The CDR3 is made up of 14 amino acids. CDR3 nucleotides: TGCGCCAGCAGCTTGCTAGGGGTGAACACTGAAGCTTTCTTT. The encoded protein is CASSLLGVNTEAFF. The full variable domain, completed using reference TRBV5-1 and TRBJ1-1, is KAGVTQTPRYLIKTRGQQVTLSCSPISGHRSVSWYQQTPGQGLQFLFEYFSETQRNKGNFPGRFSGRQFSNSRSEMNVSTLELGDSALYLCASSLLGVNTEAFFGQGTRLTVV.

The chain recombines TRBV11-2 with TRBJ2-1; 10 nucleotides line up with TRBD2. The CDR3 has 15 residues. The V gene end was trimmed by 1 base and the J gene end by 7 bases; junction bases not matched to a gene: 4. CDR1 and CDR2 from the germline V gene are SGHAT and FQNNGV. CDR3: CASSLVASGSNEQFF. The CDR3 bases are TGTGCCAGCAGCTTAGTAGCTAGCGGGAGTAATGAGCAGTTCTTC.